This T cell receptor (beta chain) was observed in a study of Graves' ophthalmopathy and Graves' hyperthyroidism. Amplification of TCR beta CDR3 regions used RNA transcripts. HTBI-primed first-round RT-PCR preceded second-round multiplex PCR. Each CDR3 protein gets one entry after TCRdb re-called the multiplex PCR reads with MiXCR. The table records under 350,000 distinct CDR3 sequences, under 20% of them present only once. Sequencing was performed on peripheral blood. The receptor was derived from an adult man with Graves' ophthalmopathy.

As DNA, the CDR3 is TGCGCCAGCAGCTTGGGTGGCGGGGGCCCTTACAATGAGCAGTTCTTC. Amino acid sequence: CASSLGGGGPYNEQFF. V usage is TRBV5-1 and J usage is TRBJ2-1, with D tentatively TRBD2 (7 bases). This CDR3 contains 16 residues. Germline assignment: CDR1 SGHRS and CDR2 YFSETQ. V was cut by 0 bases and J by 4 bases, with 14 bases left in between.